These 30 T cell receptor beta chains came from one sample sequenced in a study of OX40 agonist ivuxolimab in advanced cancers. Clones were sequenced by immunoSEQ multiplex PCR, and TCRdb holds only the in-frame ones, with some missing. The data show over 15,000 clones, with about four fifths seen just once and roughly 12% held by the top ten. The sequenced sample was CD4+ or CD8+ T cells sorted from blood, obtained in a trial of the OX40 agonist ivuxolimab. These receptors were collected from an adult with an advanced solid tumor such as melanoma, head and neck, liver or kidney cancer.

The CDR3 nucleotides are TGTGCCAGCAGGACCGGACAGGGCTTCAATTCACCCCTCCACTTT. The encoded protein is CASRTGQGFNSPLHF. This rearrangement joins TRBV6-5 to TRBJ1-6, with 8 bases that match TRBD1. The V segment lost 6 bases and the J segment 7 bases; nucleotides outside the gene matches: 8. The CDR3 length is 15 residues. Germline V gene sequence: CDR1 MNHEY, CDR2 SVGAGI.

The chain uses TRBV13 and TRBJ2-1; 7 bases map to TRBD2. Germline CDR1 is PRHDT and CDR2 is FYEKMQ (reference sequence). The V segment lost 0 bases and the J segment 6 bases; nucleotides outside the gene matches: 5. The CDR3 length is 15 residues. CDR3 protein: CASSLGAGPVNEQFF. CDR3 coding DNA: TGTGCCAGCAGCTTAGGAGCGGGGCCGGTCAATGAGCAGTTCTTC.

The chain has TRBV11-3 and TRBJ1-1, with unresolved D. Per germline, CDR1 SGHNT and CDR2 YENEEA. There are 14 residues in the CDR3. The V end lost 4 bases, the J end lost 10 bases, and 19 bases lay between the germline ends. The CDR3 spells CASSSREVPDRAFF. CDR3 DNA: TGTGCCAGCAGCTCTCGGGAAGTCCCTGATAGAGCTTTCTTT.

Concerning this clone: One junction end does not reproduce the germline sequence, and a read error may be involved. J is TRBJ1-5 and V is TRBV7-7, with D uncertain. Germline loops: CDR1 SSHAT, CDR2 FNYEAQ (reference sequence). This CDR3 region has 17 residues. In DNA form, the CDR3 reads TGTGCTAGCAGCACCGGTGAAGACGACGTCAGCAATCAGCCCCAGCATTTT. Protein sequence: CASSTGEDDVSNQPQHF.

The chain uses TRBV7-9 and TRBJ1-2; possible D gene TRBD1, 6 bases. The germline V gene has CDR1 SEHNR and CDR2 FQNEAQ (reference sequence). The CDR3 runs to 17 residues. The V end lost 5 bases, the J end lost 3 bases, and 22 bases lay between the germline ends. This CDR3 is CASSLTGRGLRDYGYTF. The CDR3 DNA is TGTGCCAGCAGCCTCACCGGCAGGGGCCTTAGGGACTATGGCTACACCTTC.

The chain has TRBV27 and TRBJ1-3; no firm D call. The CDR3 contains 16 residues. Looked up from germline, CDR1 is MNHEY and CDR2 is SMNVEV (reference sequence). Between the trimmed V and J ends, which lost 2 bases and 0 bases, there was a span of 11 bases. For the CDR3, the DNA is TGTGCCAGCAGTTTAGTCTGGGGAGTCTCTGGAAACACCATATATTTT. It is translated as CASSLVWGVSGNTIYF.

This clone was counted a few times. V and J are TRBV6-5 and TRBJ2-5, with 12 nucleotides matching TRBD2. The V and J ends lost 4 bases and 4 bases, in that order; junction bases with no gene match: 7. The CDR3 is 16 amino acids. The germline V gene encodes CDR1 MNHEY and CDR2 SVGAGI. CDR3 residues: CASSSTLAGGPETQYF. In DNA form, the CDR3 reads TGTGCCAGCAGTTCCACCCTAGCGGGGGGGCCAGAGACCCAGTACTTC.

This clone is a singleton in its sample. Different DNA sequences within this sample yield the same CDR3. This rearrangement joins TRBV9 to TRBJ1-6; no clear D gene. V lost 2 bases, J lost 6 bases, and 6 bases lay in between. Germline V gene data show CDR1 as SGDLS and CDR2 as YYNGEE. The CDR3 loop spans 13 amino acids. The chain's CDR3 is CASSVGSNSPLHF. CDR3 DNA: TGTGCCAGCAGCGTGGGCAGTAATTCACCCCTCCACTTT.

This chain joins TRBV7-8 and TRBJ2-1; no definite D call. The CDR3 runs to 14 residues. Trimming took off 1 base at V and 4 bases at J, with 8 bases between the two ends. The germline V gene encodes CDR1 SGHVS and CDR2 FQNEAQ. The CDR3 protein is CASSLGQVYNEQFF. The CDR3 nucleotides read TGTGCCAGCAGCTTAGGTCAAGTGTACAATGAGCAGTTCTTC.

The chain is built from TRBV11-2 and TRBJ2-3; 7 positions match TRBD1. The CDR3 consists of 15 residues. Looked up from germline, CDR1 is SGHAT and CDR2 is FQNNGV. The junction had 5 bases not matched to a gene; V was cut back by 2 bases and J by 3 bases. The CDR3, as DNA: TGTGCCAGCAGCTTATTCGCGACAGGGACAGATACGCAGTATTTT. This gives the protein CASSLFATGTDTQYF.

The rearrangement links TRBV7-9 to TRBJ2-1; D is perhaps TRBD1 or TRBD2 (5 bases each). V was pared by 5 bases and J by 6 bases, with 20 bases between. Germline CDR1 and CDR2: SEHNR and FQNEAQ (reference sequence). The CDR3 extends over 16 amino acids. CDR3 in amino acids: CASSVWDLGSGNEQFF. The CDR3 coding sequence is TGTGCCAGCAGCGTCTGGGACCTAGGATCCGGCAATGAGCAGTTCTTC. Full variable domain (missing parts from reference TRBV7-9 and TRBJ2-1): DTGVSQNPRHKITKRGQNVTFRCDPISEHNRLYWYRQTLGQGPEFLTYFQNEAQLEKSRLLSDRFSAERPKGSFSTLEIQRTEQGDSAMYLCASSVWDLGSGNEQFFGPGTRLTVL.

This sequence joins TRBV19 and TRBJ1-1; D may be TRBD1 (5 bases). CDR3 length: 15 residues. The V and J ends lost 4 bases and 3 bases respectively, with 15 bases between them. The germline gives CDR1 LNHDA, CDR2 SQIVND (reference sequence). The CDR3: CASSTWGIGDTEAFF. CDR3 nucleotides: TGTGCCAGTAGTACGTGGGGGATTGGGGACACTGAAGCTTTCTTT.

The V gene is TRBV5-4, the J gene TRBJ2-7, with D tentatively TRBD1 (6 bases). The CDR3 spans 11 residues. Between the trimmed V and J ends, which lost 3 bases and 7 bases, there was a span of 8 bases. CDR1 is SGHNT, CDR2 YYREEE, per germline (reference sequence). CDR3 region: CASSWTDEQYF. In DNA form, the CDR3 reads TGTGCCAGCAGCTGGACAGATGAGCAGTACTTC.

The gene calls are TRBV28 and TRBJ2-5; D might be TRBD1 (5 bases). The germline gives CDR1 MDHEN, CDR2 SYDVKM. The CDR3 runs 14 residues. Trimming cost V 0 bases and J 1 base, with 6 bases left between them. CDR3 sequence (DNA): TGTGCCAGCAGTTTATGGCAGGGCCAAGAGACCCAGTACTTC. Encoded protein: CASSLWQGQETQYF.

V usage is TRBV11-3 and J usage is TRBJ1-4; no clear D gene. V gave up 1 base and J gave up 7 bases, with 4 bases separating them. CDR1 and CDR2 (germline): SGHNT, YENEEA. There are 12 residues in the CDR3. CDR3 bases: TGTGCCAGCAGCTTAGGAGGTGAAAAACTGTTTTTT. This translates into CASSLGGEKLFF.

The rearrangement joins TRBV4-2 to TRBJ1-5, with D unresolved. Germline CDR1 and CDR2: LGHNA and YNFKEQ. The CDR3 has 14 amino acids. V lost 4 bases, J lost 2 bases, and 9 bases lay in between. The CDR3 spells CASSPLVGNQPQHF. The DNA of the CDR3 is TGTGCCAGCAGCCCCCTTGTAGGCAATCAGCCCCAGCATTTT.

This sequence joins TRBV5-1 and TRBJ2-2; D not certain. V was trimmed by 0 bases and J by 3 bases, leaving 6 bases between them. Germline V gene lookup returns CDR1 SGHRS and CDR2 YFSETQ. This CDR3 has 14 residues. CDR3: CASSLEGHTGELFF. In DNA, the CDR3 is TGCGCCAGCAGCTTGGAAGGTCACACCGGGGAGCTGTTTTTT.

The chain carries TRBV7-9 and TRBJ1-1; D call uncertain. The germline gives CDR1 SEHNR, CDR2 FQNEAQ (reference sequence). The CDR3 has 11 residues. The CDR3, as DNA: TGTGGCCATGTGGAGAACACTGAAGCTTTCTTT. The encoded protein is CGHVENTEAFF.

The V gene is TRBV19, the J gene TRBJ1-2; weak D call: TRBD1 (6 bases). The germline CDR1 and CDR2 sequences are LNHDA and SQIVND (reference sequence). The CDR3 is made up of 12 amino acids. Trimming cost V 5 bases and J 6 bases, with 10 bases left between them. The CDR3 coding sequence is TGTGCCAGTAGTCCCCCAGGGGATGGCTACACCTTC. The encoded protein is CASSPPGDGYTF.

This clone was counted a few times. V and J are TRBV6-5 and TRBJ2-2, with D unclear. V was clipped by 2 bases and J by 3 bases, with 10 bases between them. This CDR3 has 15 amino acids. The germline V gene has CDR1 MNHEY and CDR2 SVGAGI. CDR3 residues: CASSYSPTDTGELFF. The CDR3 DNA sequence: TGTGCCAGCAGTTACAGCCCGACGGACACCGGGGAGCTGTTTTTT.

The chain's CDR3 is CASSLAQTIPLYNEQFF. The CDR3 nucleotides are TGTGCCAGCAGCTTAGCGCAGACGATCCCCCTCTACAATGAGCAGTTCTTC. This sequence joins TRBV11-1 and TRBJ2-1; D not certain. This CDR3 has 17 amino acids. CDR1 and CDR2 from the germline V gene are SGHAT and FQDESV (reference sequence). With 0 bases removed from V and 3 bases from J, the gap between germline ends came to 15 bases. The variable domain in full, with the rest retrieved from reference TRBV11-1 and TRBJ2-1, is EAEVAQSPRYKITEKSQAVAFWCDPISGHATLYWYRQILGQGPELLVQFQDESVVDDSQLPKDRFSAERLKGVDSTLKIQPAELGDSAMYLCASSLAQTIPLYNEQFFGPGTRLTVL.

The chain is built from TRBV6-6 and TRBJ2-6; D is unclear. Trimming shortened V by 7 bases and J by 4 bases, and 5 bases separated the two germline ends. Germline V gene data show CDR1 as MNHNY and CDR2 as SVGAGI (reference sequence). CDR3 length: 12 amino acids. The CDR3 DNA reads TGTGCCAGCACCGTGGGGGCCAACGTCCTGACTTTC. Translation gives CASTVGANVLTF.

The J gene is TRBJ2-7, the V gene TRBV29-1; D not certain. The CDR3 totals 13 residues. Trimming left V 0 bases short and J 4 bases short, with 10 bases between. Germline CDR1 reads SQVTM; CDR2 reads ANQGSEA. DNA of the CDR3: TGCAGCGTTGAAGATTATCGGTCATACGAGCAGTACTTC. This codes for CSVEDYRSYEQYF.

DNA of the CDR3: TGTGCCAGCCTTCAGGACAGGGCCGGGGCCAACGTCCTGACTTTC. Amino acids: CASLQDRAGANVLTF. This chain connects TRBV19 to TRBJ2-6; 8 nucleotides line up with TRBD1. The CDR3 has 15 amino acids. Germline loops: CDR1 LNHDA, CDR2 SQIVND (reference sequence). Losses at the gene ends were 9 bases for V and 4 bases for J; bases not matched to a gene: 8.

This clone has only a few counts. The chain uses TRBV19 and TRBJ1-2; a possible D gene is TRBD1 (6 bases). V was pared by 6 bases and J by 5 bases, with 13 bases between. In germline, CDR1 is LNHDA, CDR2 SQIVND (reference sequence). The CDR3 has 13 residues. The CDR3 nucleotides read TGTGCCAGTAGCCCCGGGACAATTTATGGCTACACCTTC. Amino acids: CASSPGTIYGYTF.

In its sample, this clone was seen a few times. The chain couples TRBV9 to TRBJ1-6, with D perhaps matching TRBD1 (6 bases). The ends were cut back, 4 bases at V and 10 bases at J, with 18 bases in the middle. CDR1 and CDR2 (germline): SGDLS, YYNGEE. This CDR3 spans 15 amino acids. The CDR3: CASSSWGAGGSPLHF. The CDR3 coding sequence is TGTGCCAGCAGCTCCTGGGGGGCGGGCGGATCACCCCTCCACTTT. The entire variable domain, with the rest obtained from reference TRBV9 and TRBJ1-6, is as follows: DSGVTQTPKHLITATGQRVTLRCSPRSGDLSVYWYQQSLDQGLQFLIQYYNGEERAKGNILERFSAQQFPDLHSELNLSSLELGDSALYFCASSSWGAGGSPLHFGNGTRLTVT.

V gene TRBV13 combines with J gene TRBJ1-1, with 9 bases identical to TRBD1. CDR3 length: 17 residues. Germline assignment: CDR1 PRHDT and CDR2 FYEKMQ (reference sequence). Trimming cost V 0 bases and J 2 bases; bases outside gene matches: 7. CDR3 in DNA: TGTGCCAGCAGCTTAGGGTTTACAGGGGGCGCAAACACTGAAGCTTTCTTT. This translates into CASSLGFTGGANTEAFF.

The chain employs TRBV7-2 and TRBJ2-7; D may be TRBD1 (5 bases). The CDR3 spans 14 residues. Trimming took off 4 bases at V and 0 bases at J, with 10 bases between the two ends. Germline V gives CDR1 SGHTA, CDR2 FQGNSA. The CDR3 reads CASSYDSSSYEQYF. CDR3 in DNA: TGTGCCAGCAGCTACGACAGTAGCTCCTACGAGCAGTACTTC. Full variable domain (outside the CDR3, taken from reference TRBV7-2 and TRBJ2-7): GAGVSQSPSNKVTEKGKDVELRCDPISGHTALYWYRQSLGQGLEFLIYFQGNSAPDKSGLPSDRFSAERTGGSVSTLTIQRTQQEDSAVYLCASSYDSSSYEQYFGPGTRLTVT.

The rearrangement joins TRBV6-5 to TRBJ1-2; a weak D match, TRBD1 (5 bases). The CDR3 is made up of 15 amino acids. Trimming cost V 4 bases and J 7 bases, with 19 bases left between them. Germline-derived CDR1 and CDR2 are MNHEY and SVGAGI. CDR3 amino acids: CASSLTDNHLGGYTF. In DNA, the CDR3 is TGTGCCAGCAGTTTGACGGACAACCACCTGGGTGGCTACACCTTC.

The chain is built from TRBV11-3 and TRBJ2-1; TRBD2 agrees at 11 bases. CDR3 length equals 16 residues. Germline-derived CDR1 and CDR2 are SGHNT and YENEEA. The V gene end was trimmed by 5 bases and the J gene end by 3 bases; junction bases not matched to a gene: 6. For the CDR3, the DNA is TGTGCCAGCAGCATAACCGGGACTAGCGGCTACAATGAGCAGTTCTTC. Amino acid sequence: CASSITGTSGYNEQFF.